This is a list of T cell receptor beta chains from one sample in a study of graft-versus-host responses after intestinal transplantation. These receptors are not linked to any known antigen. This table comes from immunoSEQ multiplex PCR, and its TCRdb copy is limited to in-frame clones, with some not included. This repertoire shows 75,000 to 90,000 clones, roughly 89% found once; its top ten account for roughly 0.37%. The sequencing used unstimulated CD4+ T cells sorted from spleen or lymph node cells, collected before intestinal transplant. All receptors derive from a human donor who received an intestinal transplant. CDR3s include the opening cysteine and the closing phenylalanine or tryptophan. The order of the fields is clone size, D gene, V gene, J gene, CDR3 protein, CDR3 DNA. D genes are given only for firm matches. The size entry is marked missing in some rows and otherwise reads once, few, many or a size class.

abundance: .
d_gene: TRBD1
v_gene: TRBV18
j_gene: TRBJ1-5
CDR3aa: CASSPPGQTSNQPQHF
CDR3nt: TGTGCCAGCTCACCTCCGGGACAGACAAGCAATCAGCCCCAGCATTTT

abundance: .
d_gene: TRBD2
v_gene: TRBV5-1
j_gene: TRBJ2-3
CDR3aa: CASSFFGSSGGTTDTQYF
CDR3nt: TGCGCCAGCAGCTTTTTTGGTTCTAGCGGGGGCACCACAGATACGCAGTATTTT

abundance: .
d_gene: .
v_gene: TRBV15
j_gene: TRBJ1-6
CDR3aa: CATSRDRDDSPLHF
CDR3nt: TGTGCCACCAGCAGAGACAGGGATGATTCACCCCTCCACTTT

abundance: .
d_gene: TRBD1
v_gene: TRBV27
j_gene: TRBJ1-1
CDR3aa: CASSLLGTGRWTNTEAFF
CDR3nt: TGTGCCAGCAGTTTACTCGGGACAGGGAGGTGGACGAACACTGAAGCTTTCTTT

abundance: .
d_gene: .
v_gene: TRBV28
j_gene: TRBJ1-1
CDR3aa: CASSTPDRHPVF
CDR3nt: TGTGCCAGCAGTACACCTGACAGGCACCCCGTCTTT

abundance: few
d_gene: TRBD1
v_gene: TRBV28
j_gene: TRBJ1-3
CDR3aa: CASSLTGGAGNTIYF
CDR3nt: TGTGCCAGCAGCTTGACAGGGGGCGCGGGAAACACCATATATTTT

abundance: .
d_gene: .
v_gene: TRBV6-5
j_gene: TRBJ1-6
CDR3aa: CASSQGLFTSPLHF
CDR3nt: TGTGCCAGCAGTCAGGGGCTGTTTACTTCACCCCTCCACTTT

abundance: .
d_gene: TRBD1
v_gene: TRBV6-5
j_gene: TRBJ1-1
CDR3aa: CASTWTGGTGTEAFF
CDR3nt: TGTGCCAGCACCTGGACAGGGGGCACGGGCACTGAAGCTTTCTTT

abundance: few
d_gene: .
v_gene: TRBV6-1
j_gene: TRBJ1-2
CDR3aa: CASGQFYGYTF
CDR3nt: TGTGCCAGCGGACAGTTCTATGGCTACACCTTC

abundance: .
d_gene: TRBD1
v_gene: TRBV2
j_gene: TRBJ2-7
CDR3aa: CASRQGPAYEQYF
CDR3nt: TGTGCCAGCAGACAGGGGCCTGCCTACGAGCAGTACTTC

abundance: .
d_gene: TRBD1
v_gene: TRBV18
j_gene: TRBJ1-3
CDR3aa: CASSPGQGAGNTIYF
CDR3nt: TGTGCCAGCTCACCGGGACAGGGGGCTGGAAACACCATATATTTT

abundance: .
d_gene: .
v_gene: TRBV5-1
j_gene: TRBJ2-5
CDR3aa: CASQSRGFGETQYF
CDR3nt: TGCGCCAGCCAATCCAGGGGCTTCGGGGAGACCCAGTACTTC

abundance: .
d_gene: .
v_gene: TRBV29-1
j_gene: TRBJ2-7
CDR3aa: CSARSSYEQYF
CDR3nt: TGCAGCGCTAGGAGCTCCTACGAGCAGTACTTC

abundance: .
d_gene: TRBD2
v_gene: TRBV2
j_gene: TRBJ2-5
CDR3aa: CASSAAGGQETQYF
CDR3nt: TGTGCCAGCAGCGCAGCGGGAGGTCAAGAGACCCAGTACTTC

abundance: .
d_gene: TRBD2
v_gene: TRBV7-3
j_gene: TRBJ2-3
CDR3aa: CASSAWGGGTDTQYF
CDR3nt: TGTGCCAGCAGCGCCTGGGGCGGGGGGACAGATACGCAGTATTTT

abundance: .
d_gene: .
v_gene: TRBV28
j_gene: TRBJ2-5
CDR3aa: CASSWGKETQYF
CDR3nt: TGTGCCAGCAGTTGGGGCAAAGAGACCCAGTACTTC

abundance: .
d_gene: .
v_gene: TRBV2
j_gene: TRBJ2-5
CDR3aa: CASSPGTKETQYF
CDR3nt: TGTGCCAGCAGTCCGGGAACCAAAGAGACCCAGTACTTC

abundance: .
d_gene: TRBD1
v_gene: TRBV6-6
j_gene: TRBJ2-7
CDR3aa: CASRPSGTGGAEQYF
CDR3nt: TGTGCCAGCAGACCATCCGGGACAGGGGGCGCCGAGCAGTACTTC

abundance: .
d_gene: .
v_gene: TRBV7-2
j_gene: TRBJ2-3
CDR3aa: CASSLFISTDTQYF
CDR3nt: TGTGCCAGCAGCTTATTCATTAGCACAGATACGCAGTATTTT

abundance: .
d_gene: TRBD1
v_gene: TRBV25-1
j_gene: TRBJ2-7
CDR3aa: CASRGDRGPYEQYF
CDR3nt: TGTGCCAGCAGAGGGGACAGGGGGCCATACGAGCAGTACTTC

abundance: .
d_gene: TRBD1
v_gene: TRBV5-4
j_gene: TRBJ2-7
CDR3aa: CASSWGQGDEQYF
CDR3nt: TGTGCCAGCAGCTGGGGACAGGGTGACGAGCAGTACTTC

abundance: few
d_gene: TRBD1
v_gene: TRBV5-1
j_gene: TRBJ1-4
CDR3aa: CASSLTGGGEKLFF
CDR3nt: TGCGCCAGCAGCTTAACAGGGGGCGGTGAAAAACTGTTTTTT

abundance: .
d_gene: TRBD2
v_gene: TRBV7-3
j_gene: TRBJ2-1
CDR3aa: CASSLAGVYNEQFF
CDR3nt: TGTGCCAGCAGCTTAGCGGGGGTATACAATGAGCAGTTCTTC

abundance: .
d_gene: .
v_gene: TRBV2
j_gene: TRBJ1-6
CDR3aa: CASSTRGSQGSPLHF
CDR3nt: TGTGCCAGCAGTACCCGCGGGAGTCAGGGTTCACCCCTCCACTTT

abundance: .
d_gene: TRBD1
v_gene: TRBV9
j_gene: TRBJ1-2
CDR3aa: CASSRTGGVRGYTF
CDR3nt: TGTGCCAGCAGCCGGACAGGGGGCGTGAGGGGCTACACCTTC

abundance: .
d_gene: TRBD1
v_gene: TRBV28
j_gene: TRBJ2-3
CDR3aa: CASSLPTGGPSDTQYF
CDR3nt: TGTGCCAGCAGTTTGCCGACAGGGGGGCCTTCAGATACGCAGTATTTT

abundance: .
d_gene: TRBD1
v_gene: TRBV5-1
j_gene: TRBJ2-1
CDR3aa: CASSNTGVSYNEQFF
CDR3nt: TGCGCCAGCAGCAATACAGGGGTATCCTACAATGAGCAGTTCTTC

abundance: .
d_gene: TRBD1
v_gene: TRBV5-1
j_gene: TRBJ1-2
CDR3aa: CASRSQGQSEGYTF
CDR3nt: TGCGCCAGCAGATCTCAGGGACAGTCGGAAGGCTACACCTTC

abundance: .
d_gene: .
v_gene: TRBV7-3
j_gene: TRBJ2-5
CDR3aa: CASSLYAQETQYF
CDR3nt: TGTGCCAGCAGCTTATACGCGCAAGAGACCCAGTACTTC

abundance: .
d_gene: .
v_gene: TRBV19
j_gene: TRBJ2-1
CDR3aa: CASSLGRGLFF
CDR3nt: TGTGCCAGTAGCCTGGGACGGGGACTCTTCTTC

abundance: .
d_gene: TRBD1
v_gene: TRBV5-1
j_gene: TRBJ1-6
CDR3aa: CASATGGDSPLHF
CDR3nt: TGCGCCAGTGCGACAGGGGGCGATTCACCCCTCCACTTT

abundance: .
d_gene: .
v_gene: TRBV27
j_gene: TRBJ2-7
CDR3aa: CASSPVRGEYEQYF
CDR3nt: TGTGCCAGCAGTCCCGTCCGGGGTGAGTACGAGCAGTACTTC

abundance: .
d_gene: .
v_gene: TRBV2
j_gene: TRBJ1-2
CDR3aa: CASSEVPGSNGYTF
CDR3nt: TGTGCCAGCAGTGAAGTACCAGGCTCTAATGGCTACACCTTC

abundance: .
d_gene: .
v_gene: TRBV7-9
j_gene: TRBJ2-1
CDR3aa: CASSLLGAGLTYNEQFF
CDR3nt: TGTGCCAGCAGCTTATTGGGAGCCGGGCTCACGTACAATGAGCAGTTCTTC

abundance: once
d_gene: TRBD2
v_gene: TRBV30
j_gene: TRBJ2-3
CDR3aa: CAWSVGSGGAVDTQYF
CDR3nt: TGTGCCTGGAGTGTAGGGAGCGGGGGGGCGGTCGATACGCAGTATTTT

abundance: .
d_gene: TRBD1
v_gene: TRBV19
j_gene: TRBJ1-1
CDR3aa: CASSIDRDTEAFF
CDR3nt: TGTGCCAGTAGTATCGACAGGGACACTGAAGCTTTCTTT

abundance: .
d_gene: .
v_gene: TRBV27
j_gene: TRBJ2-5
CDR3aa: CASSSGLSRETQYF
CDR3nt: TGTGCCAGCAGTTCCGGACTCTCTCGAGAGACCCAGTACTTC

abundance: .
d_gene: .
v_gene: TRBV5-1
j_gene: TRBJ1-6
CDR3aa: CASSLGWTASSYNSPLHF
CDR3nt: TGCGCCAGCAGCTTGGGGTGGACAGCGAGCTCCTATAATTCACCCCTCCACTTT

abundance: few
d_gene: TRBD1
v_gene: TRBV18
j_gene: TRBJ1-2
CDR3aa: CASSPGQGIYGYTF
CDR3nt: TGTGCCAGCTCACCCGGACAGGGGATCTATGGCTACACCTTC

abundance: .
d_gene: TRBD2
v_gene: TRBV18
j_gene: TRBJ2-7
CDR3aa: CASSPPTVGSVGRAFSYEQYF
CDR3nt: TGTGCCAGCTCACCACCGACTGTGGGAAGTGTGGGGAGGGCATTCTCCTACGAGCAGTACTTC

abundance: .
d_gene: TRBD1
v_gene: TRBV18
j_gene: TRBJ1-5
CDR3aa: CASSPLRTGASNQPQHF
CDR3nt: TGTGCCAGCTCACCACTACGGACAGGAGCCAGCAATCAGCCCCAGCATTTT

abundance: .
d_gene: .
v_gene: TRBV6-5
j_gene: TRBJ1-5
CDR3aa: CASSYSRSNQPQHF
CDR3nt: TGTGCCAGCAGTTACTCGAGGTCTAATCAGCCCCAGCATTTT

abundance: .
d_gene: TRBD1
v_gene: TRBV6-6
j_gene: TRBJ2-7
CDR3aa: CASSYSGQGLTYEQYF
CDR3nt: TGTGCCAGCAGTTACTCAGGACAGGGGTTAACCTACGAGCAGTACTTC

abundance: .
d_gene: TRBD2
v_gene: TRBV30
j_gene: TRBJ2-2
CDR3aa: CAWSFRGAGELFF
CDR3nt: TGTGCCTGGAGTTTCCGGGGGGCCGGGGAGCTGTTTTTT

abundance: .
d_gene: TRBD1
v_gene: TRBV28
j_gene: TRBJ2-7
CDR3aa: CASSPRDSSYEQYF
CDR3nt: TGTGCCAGCAGCCCCCGGGACAGCTCCTACGAGCAGTACTTC

abundance: once
d_gene: TRBD2
v_gene: TRBV6-1
j_gene: TRBJ2-7
CDR3aa: CASSEYWLAGRSYEQYF
CDR3nt: TGTGCCAGCAGTGAATATTGGCTAGCGGGAAGGAGCTACGAGCAGTACTTC

abundance: .
d_gene: .
v_gene: TRBV5-1
j_gene: TRBJ1-1
CDR3aa: CASSLGEGGEAFF
CDR3nt: TGCGCCAGCAGCTTAGGAGAGGGTGGGGAAGCTTTCTTT

abundance: .
d_gene: .
v_gene: TRBV13
j_gene: TRBJ1-1
CDR3aa: CASSLDSNTEAFF
CDR3nt: TGTGCCAGCAGCCTGGACAGTAACACTGAAGCTTTCTTT

abundance: .
d_gene: TRBD1
v_gene: TRBV6-6
j_gene: TRBJ1-5
CDR3aa: CASSRQGNQPQHF
CDR3nt: TGTGCCAGCAGCCGACAGGGGAATCAGCCCCAGCATTTT

abundance: .
d_gene: .
v_gene: TRBV6-1
j_gene: TRBJ1-1
CDR3aa: CATTQGFNTEAFF
CDR3nt: TGTGCCACCACGCAGGGGTTTAACACTGAAGCTTTCTTT

abundance: once
d_gene: TRBD1
v_gene: TRBV28
j_gene: TRBJ1-2
CDR3aa: CASSADRGGYGYTF
CDR3nt: TGTGCCAGCAGTGCCGACAGGGGTGGCTATGGCTACACCTTC

abundance: .
d_gene: TRBD2
v_gene: TRBV2
j_gene: TRBJ2-7
CDR3aa: CASGPGTSGSYEQYF
CDR3nt: TGTGCCAGCGGCCCCGGGACTAGCGGGAGTTACGAGCAGTACTTC

abundance: .
d_gene: TRBD1
v_gene: TRBV5-1
j_gene: TRBJ2-7
CDR3aa: CASSLVGTGVPYEQYF
CDR3nt: TGCGCCAGCAGCTTGGTTGGGACAGGGGTCCCCTACGAGCAGTACTTC

abundance: .
d_gene: .
v_gene: TRBV11-3
j_gene: TRBJ1-2
CDR3aa: CASSLAGRGDYGYTF
CDR3nt: TGTGCCAGCAGCTTAGCAGGCAGGGGAGACTATGGCTACACCTTC

abundance: .
d_gene: .
v_gene: TRBV6-5
j_gene: TRBJ2-7
CDR3aa: CASSYSVIRSEQYF
CDR3nt: TGTGCCAGCAGTTACTCGGTGATTCGGAGCGAGCAGTACTTC

abundance: .
d_gene: TRBD1
v_gene: TRBV19
j_gene: TRBJ1-5
CDR3aa: CASSIIAQGAGQPQHF
CDR3nt: TGTGCCAGTAGTATAATAGCACAGGGGGCCGGCCAGCCCCAGCATTTT

abundance: .
d_gene: .
v_gene: TRBV9
j_gene: TRBJ1-3
CDR3aa: CASSPHGRSRGGNTIYF
CDR3nt: TGTGCCAGCAGCCCCCATGGCCGTTCTAGAGGTGGAAACACCATATATTTT

abundance: .
d_gene: TRBD2
v_gene: TRBV27
j_gene: TRBJ2-7
CDR3aa: CASSYGTTYEQYF
CDR3nt: TGTGCCAGCAGTTATGGGACTACCTACGAGCAGTACTTC

abundance: .
d_gene: .
v_gene: TRBV20-1
j_gene: TRBJ2-3
CDR3aa: CSAKGPDTQYF
CDR3nt: TGCAGTGCCAAGGGGCCAGATACGCAGTATTTT